Below are 25 T cell receptor beta chains sequenced from a single sample in a study of blood T cell repertoires in COVID-19. Some clones are missing from TCRdb's copy, which holds only in-frame ones; the method was immunoSEQ multiplex PCR. The sample has about 300,000 clones; roughly 86% are singletons. The sequenced sample consisted of peripheral blood. The receptors shown here come from a woman in her thirties with COVID-19, enrolled during active disease.

The chain uses TRBV2 and TRBJ2-5, with 12 nucleotides matching TRBD1. The germline CDR1 and CDR2 sequences are SNHLY and FYNNEI. Unmatched junction bases numbered 10, after V lost 6 bases and J lost 5 bases. This CDR3 region has 16 residues. The CDR3 sequence: CASRAEGQGAGETQYF. In DNA form, the CDR3 reads TGTGCCAGCAGGGCAGAGGGACAGGGGGCGGGGGAGACCCAGTACTTC.

This rearrangement joins TRBV27 to TRBJ2-3, with TRBD2 matching 9 bases. The germline V gene encodes CDR1 MNHEY and CDR2 SMNVEV (reference sequence). This CDR3 has 15 amino acids. Trimming cost V 3 bases and J 0 bases; bases outside gene matches: 1. CDR3 residues: CASSFLAGSTDTQYF. In nucleotides, the CDR3 is TGTGCCAGCAGTTTCCTAGCGGGGAGCACAGATACGCAGTATTTT.

This chain connects TRBV2 to TRBJ2-7; the match to TRBD1 covers 7 bases. This CDR3 spans 15 amino acids. Germline V gene sequence: CDR1 SNHLY, CDR2 FYNNEI. V gave up 7 bases and J gave up 2 bases; unmatched junction bases: 11. The CDR3 region is CASNGQVLDPYEQYF. Written as DNA, the CDR3 is TGTGCCAGCAATGGACAGGTCCTCGATCCCTACGAGCAGTACTTC.

V and J are TRBV6-2 or TRBV6-3 and TRBJ2-7; 8 bases align to TRBD1. The germline V gene encodes CDR1 MNHEY and CDR2 SVGEGT. The CDR3 totals 19 residues. V shed 2 bases and J 3 bases; nucleotides not matched to a gene: 18. CDR3 amino acids: CASSYHVGRQGRPFYEQYF. The CDR3 coding sequence is TGTGCCAGCAGTTACCACGTTGGACGACAGGGGCGACCCTTCTACGAGCAGTACTTC.

CDR3 in amino acids: CASSRQGGNSPLHF. The CDR3 DNA is TGTGCCAGCAGTCGACAGGGTGGGAATTCACCCCTCCACTTT. This rearrangement joins TRBV7-2 to TRBJ1-6; 7 bases are shared with TRBD1. CDR1 and CDR2 (germline): SGHTA, FQGNSA. This CDR3 has 14 residues. The V and J ends lost 6 bases and 7 bases, in that order; junction bases with no gene match: 6.

This clone came up once. The chain uses TRBV7-9 and TRBJ2-1, with a weak D call TRBD1 (5 bases). Germline CDR1 reads SEHNR; CDR2 reads FQNEAQ (reference sequence). The V and J ends lost 1 base and 1 base respectively, with 14 bases between them. The CDR3 is made up of 17 amino acids. In nucleotides, the CDR3 is TGTGCCAGCAGCTTAGTCGGACATTCAAAATCCTACAATGAGCAGTTCTTC. Its protein is CASSLVGHSKSYNEQFF.

The gene calls are TRBV3-1 (or the pseudogene TRBV3-2) and TRBJ1-5, with 9 bases aligning to TRBD1. Germline-derived CDR1 and CDR2 are LGHDT and YNNKEL (reference sequence). CDR3 length: 14 residues. With 4 bases clipped from V and 6 bases from J, the junction kept 4 bases outside the gene matches. The CDR3 sequence: CASSRNRGRQPQHF. For the CDR3, the DNA is TGTGCCAGCAGCCGGAACAGGGGGCGTCAGCCCCAGCATTTT.

V usage is TRBV18 and J usage is TRBJ2-5; D unresolved. Germline V gene data show CDR1 as KGHSH and CDR2 as LQKENI. The CDR3 extends over 13 amino acids. V was shortened by 2 bases and J by 1 base, with 5 bases between the two germline ends. The CDR3 loop reads CASSPTIQETQYF. As DNA, the CDR3 is TGTGCCAGCTCACCAACTATCCAAGAGACCCAGTACTTC.

This rearrangement joins TRBV4-1 to TRBJ2-5; TRBD1 matches 9 bases. Germline CDR1 is MGHRA and CDR2 is YSYEKL. This CDR3 contains 15 residues. The V gene end was trimmed by 5 bases and the J gene end by 2 bases; junction bases not matched to a gene: 6. CDR3: CASSSLDRGQETQYF. In nucleotides, the CDR3 is TGCGCCAGCAGCTCACTGGACAGGGGACAAGAGACCCAGTACTTC.

The rearrangement uses TRBV7-2 and TRBJ2-3; D may be TRBD2 (5 bases). In germline, CDR1 is SGHTA, CDR2 FQGNSA. The CDR3 is 13 amino acids. V shed 4 bases and J shed 6 bases, with 11 bases lying between them. The DNA for the CDR3 is TGTGCCAGCAGCTGGACTGAGGGCGATACGCAGTATTTT. Translating gives CASSWTEGDTQYF.

The chain has TRBV28 and TRBJ1-4; 8 bases map to TRBD1. V was pared by 5 bases and J by 8 bases, with 7 bases of the junction left unmatched. CDR1 MDHEN and CDR2 SYDVKM come from the germline V gene. CDR3 length equals 14 residues. The DNA for the CDR3 is TGTGCCAGCAGTCAAGGACAGGGTCGGGAAAAACTGTTTTTT. It is translated as CASSQGQGREKLFF.

This rearrangement joins TRBV6-5 to TRBJ1-2; TRBD1 matches 9 bases. The J segment lost 3 bases and the V segment lost 6 bases, leaving 5 bases of the junction unmatched. CDR1 is MNHEY and CDR2 is SVGAGI in the germline V gene. This CDR3 has 14 residues. The CDR3 sequence is CASRRQGEYYGYTF. CDR3 DNA: TGTGCCAGCAGGAGACAGGGGGAGTACTATGGCTACACCTTC.

This chain connects TRBV19 to TRBJ1-6; no firm D call. Trimming shortened V by 5 bases and J by 7 bases, and 9 bases separated the two germline ends. The germline V gene has CDR1 LNHDA and CDR2 SQIVND (reference sequence). The CDR3 covers 13 residues. CDR3 residues: CASSPPVNSPLHF. In DNA form, the CDR3 reads TGTGCCAGTAGTCCCCCAGTGAATTCACCCCTCCACTTT.

This rearrangement joins TRBV23-1 to TRBJ1-6; TRBD1 aligns across 7 bases. TRBV23-1 is labeled an ORF, and its function is uncertain. Germline trimming cut 7 bases from V and 9 bases from J; bases unmatched to any gene: 27. The CDR3 runs 20 residues. CDR3 in DNA: TGCGCCAGCACCAAACCCGAAACAACTGACAGGGTAGTTCAGCTTTCACCCCTCCACTTT. This codes for CASTKPETTDRVVQLSPLHF.

V and J are TRBV19 and TRBJ1-2; D remains unclear. V lost 7 bases to trimming and J lost 2 bases, with 11 bases between them. The CDR3 has 13 amino acids. Germline V gene lookup returns CDR1 LNHDA and CDR2 SQIVND (reference sequence). CDR3 protein: CASMAGTNYGYTF. CDR3 DNA sequence: TGTGCCAGTATGGCAGGAACCAACTATGGCTACACCTTC.

The sample holds one count of this clone. V gene TRBV19 combines with J gene TRBJ1-6; possible D gene TRBD1, 5 bases. Trimming removed 5 bases at V and 3 bases at J, with 11 bases between. This CDR3 is 15 amino acids long. Germline V gene data show CDR1 as LNHDA and CDR2 as SQIVND (reference sequence). The CDR3 loop reads CASSGGELYNSPLHF. The DNA of the CDR3 is TGTGCCAGTAGTGGAGGGGAGCTCTATAATTCACCCCTCCACTTT.

V is TRBV5-1 and J is TRBJ2-1; perhaps TRBD2 as D (6 bases). Trimming cost V 2 bases and J 12 bases, with 21 bases left between them. CDR3 length: 15 residues. The germline gives CDR1 SGHRS, CDR2 YFSETQ. The CDR3 reads CASSFGSPGAEGQFF. The CDR3 bases are TGCGCCAGCAGCTTTGGTAGCCCGGGAGCCGAGGGGCAGTTCTTC.

A single count supports this clone. The sample has other DNA sequences that encode this CDR3 too. The chain combines TRBV7-6 with TRBJ2-2; 14 positions match TRBD2. The V gene end was trimmed by 5 bases and the J gene end by 5 bases; junction bases not matched to a gene: 4. The CDR3 spans 16 residues. Germline-derived CDR1 and CDR2 are SGHVS and FNYEAQ. The CDR3 DNA sequence: TGTGCCAGCAGCCTCCGACTAGCGGGGGGGACCGGGGAGCTGTTTTTT. This sequence encodes CASSLRLAGGTGELFF.

The chain combines TRBV28 with TRBJ1-2; D might be TRBD1 (5 bases). Germline assignment: CDR1 MDHEN and CDR2 SYDVKM. The CDR3 totals 14 residues. The V and J ends lost 6 bases and 11 bases respectively, with 22 bases between them. The CDR3 protein is CASRPDAGRPAYTF. CDR3 coding DNA: TGTGCCAGCAGGCCTGACGCAGGGCGGCCCGCTTACACCTTC.

The chain recombines TRBV4-2 with TRBJ1-2, with D perhaps TRBD1 (6 bases). The CDR3 contains 17 residues. Germline V CDR1 and CDR2: LGHNA, YNFKEQ. Trimming pared 1 base from V and 4 bases from J, leaving 19 bases between. This CDR3 reads CASSQVTGSQGGYGYTF. The CDR3 coding sequence is TGTGCCAGCAGCCAAGTCACAGGGTCCCAAGGAGGCTATGGCTACACCTTC.

This clone is a singleton in its sample. The rearrangement uses TRBV15 and TRBJ1-3; possibly TRBD1 for D (6 bases). CDR1 and CDR2 from the germline V gene are LNHNV and YYDKDF (reference sequence). This CDR3 is built from 17 residues. V shed 3 bases and J shed 0 bases, with 15 bases lying between them. In nucleotides, the CDR3 is TGTGCCACCAGCAGTTCTCGACTGGGGGCCTCTGGAAACACCATATATTTT. This gives the protein CATSSSRLGASGNTIYF.

V gene TRBV5-1 combines with J gene TRBJ1-1; TRBD1 agrees at 7 bases. There are 14 residues in the CDR3. Germline V gene lookup returns CDR1 SGHRS and CDR2 YFSETQ. V lost 5 bases and J lost 1; bases outside the gene matches: 5. CDR3 region: CASRLTGWNTEAFF. CDR3 sequence (DNA): TGCGCCAGCAGATTGACAGGGTGGAACACTGAAGCTTTCTTT. The full variable domain, rest sourced from reference TRBV5-1 and TRBJ1-1, is KAGVTQTPRYLIKTRGQQVTLSCSPISGHRSVSWYQQTPGQGLQFLFEYFSETQRNKGNFPGRFSGRQFSNSRSEMNVSTLELGDSALYLCASRLTGWNTEAFFGQGTRLTVV.

This clone was seen only a few times. This chain links TRBV27 with TRBJ2-6; TRBD2 might be the D (5 bases). This CDR3 spans 18 amino acids. The germline V gene has CDR1 MNHEY and CDR2 SMNVEV (reference sequence). V was trimmed by 1 base and J by 1 base, leaving 14 bases between them. CDR3 in DNA: TGTGCCAGCAGTTTATTGAGGGAGTCTACATCTGGGGCCAACGTCCTGACTTTC. Encoded protein: CASSLLRESTSGANVLTF.

This rearrangement joins TRBV5-5 to TRBJ2-5; perhaps TRBD2 as D (6 bases). V was pared by 6 bases and J by 1 base, with 19 bases between. The CDR3 length is 16 residues. Germline V gene sequence: CDR1 SGHKS, CDR2 YYEKEE (reference sequence). The CDR3 sequence is CASTPVARGSQETQYF. In DNA form, the CDR3 reads TGTGCCAGCACCCCGGTAGCGCGGGGCTCCCAAGAGACCCAGTACTTC.

The chain joins TRBV11-2 to TRBJ2-3; 8 bases fit TRBD2. Germline V gene lookup returns CDR1 SGHAT and CDR2 FQNNGV. The CDR3 is 15 residues long. V shed 4 bases, J shed 1 base, and the junction held 4 bases outside the gene matches. The CDR3, as DNA: TGTGCCAGCAGCTCAGGACTAGCTGGCACAGATACGCAGTATTTT. Protein product: CASSSGLAGTDTQYF.